The clone carrying this T cell receptor beta chain was seen a handful of times. Its target is unknown. 13 Jbeta primers and 60 Vbeta primers were used for the PCR. The data were produced by immunoSEQ multiplex PCR, yet TCRdb's version contains in-frame clones alone and is incomplete. The sample lists some 150,000 clones, about 78% seen once, with roughly 4% in the top ten. These data come from a study of cytomegalovirus exposure and HLA in healthy donors. Study-level findings and limits: The majority of CMV-associated TCR beta chains were reported as apparently HLA-restricted in a later analysis. The study flagged around 160 TCR beta chains as cytomegalovirus-associated. Reported findings show TCR beta sequences accurately forecast HLA-A and HLA-B alleles in most subjects. Later analysis found that TCR beta chains associated with HLA were more clonally expanded than other, equally common chains.

This CDR3 region has 14 residues. V shed 6 bases and J 4 bases; nucleotides not matched to a gene: 7. Germline CDR1 MDHEN, CDR2 SYDVKM. The rearrangement joins TRBV28 to TRBJ1-1; 8 nucleotides agree with TRBD1. This receptor was taken from a man aged 50 or older in good health and CMV-seropositive. Material for sequencing was PBMCs. The chain's CDR3 is CASRSQGAGTEAFF. The CDR3, as DNA: TGTGCCAGCAGGTCGCAGGGGGCTGGCACTGAAGCTTTCTTT.